What follows is one T cell receptor (beta chain) and its context. Its recognized antigen is unknown. The sample is drawn from a study of cytomegalovirus exposure and HLA in healthy donors (dated by TCRdb to 2015 to 2018). About the investigation overall: An earlier analysis of several hundred of the donors reported approximately 280 Gb of sequence data and 100 million to 120 million unique TCR beta sequences obtained from some 170 million T cells. The later analysis used no new phenotypic data to find candidate immune exposures, relying instead on TCR beta sequences and their occurrence across donors. A separate validation cohort of over 95 different subjects was used in addition to the 666-subject first cohort. The aim of the study was to test whether cataloging public T cell receptors could identify signatures of past pathogen exposure. The study combined high-throughput TCR immunosequencing, statistical association of individual TCRs with disease status, and machine learning to predict cytomegalovirus infection status. The study profiled the T cell repertoires of 500 to 800 subjects by immunosequencing and related them to cytomegalovirus serostatus. The number of typed donors differed by locus: about 620-640 for A, B, C, DRB1 and DQB1; 500 to 550 for DQA1; 606 for DPA1; and 450 to 480 for DPB1. Of the approximately 400 genotyped donors, 65% to 90% fell in the genetic ancestry cluster associated with self-reported Caucasian donors. Donor age, sex, ethnicity and CMV serostatus were compiled together with the repertoire data. Every discovery cohort repertoire had been produced on one sequencing platform. To study patterns of TCR occurrence, a later analysis re-analyzed previously published TCR beta repertoires from 550 to 800 donors and added high-resolution HLA genotyping. To decide whether each TCR beta V gene segment behaved as functional or pseudogenic, an earlier analysis of some 570 of the donors relied on high-throughput TCR beta sequencing. Around 300 gigabases of sequencing data and tens of millions of unique TCR sequences were included in an early release covering about 620 HLA-typed donors. Genome-wide SNP genotypes for about 55% of the 666 donors were used in a later genetic analysis, which treated that subset as a discovery cohort. On average, roughly 240,000 unique TCR beta nucleotide sequences were sequenced per donor among 300 to 500 genotyped donors of the cohort, with roughly 19% of those sequences being non-productive. Roughly five DR-DQ haplotypes were handled as single units for association and clustering, since linkage in the cohort was strong. Both class I and class II loci were covered by HLA typing, at four-digit resolution. Paper-wide results and their limitations: A later genetic analysis reported fewer N-insertions in productive TCRs among donors in an Asian-associated ancestry cluster than the approximately 700-donor mean. Most TCR sequences were seen in very few donors, while some public TCRs were found in many individuals. Roughly uniform sequencing depth across donors was assumed in presence/absence analyses, although this assumption may not hold. Only TCR beta chains were sequenced in this cohort, and the absence of alpha or paired-chain data limited detectable features. The study listed approximately 150 TCR beta chains as associated with cytomegalovirus. In a later analysis, several top co-occurrence clusters were reported to appear linked to parvovirus B19, influenza, CMV and Epstein-Barr virus. Most CMV-associated TCR beta chains appeared to be HLA-restricted in a later analysis, and the HLA associations seemed to be driven largely by CMV exposure. A later analysis found that TCR association rates varied across HLA loci, with DRB1 alleles showing the most associated TCRs and HLA-C alleles the fewest. Three of the identified cytomegalovirus-associated TCR beta chains were confirmed in vitro to be specific for cytomegalovirus antigens. Linkage disequilibrium might explain the correlated functional status among segregating V segments, but an unknown experimental factor could not be ruled out. In both the original and validation cohorts, the classifier was reported to diagnose cytomegalovirus status with high specificity and sensitivity. The authors suggested that the approach could potentially be extended to other disease states and immunological phenotypes. Because HLA typing was unavailable for some donors at each locus, only the typed subset was used in association tests. A further reported finding was that TCR beta sequences accurately predicted the HLA-A and HLA-B alleles for most subjects in the first cohort. Assigning TCR associations to individual alleles was difficult when HLA alleles, especially DR and DQ, strongly co-occurred. Some IMGT-functional V segments, including TRBV6-2 and TRBV6-3, could not be distinguished by the 87-base-pair reads and were therefore excluded. For the cohort, immune exposure information was limited to CMV serostatus. A group of highly shared sequence variants was considered likely to be a technical artifact of the sequencing pipeline. At a false discovery rate of 0.05, a later analysis linked 15,000 to 20,000 TCR beta sequences to specific HLA alleles. An association between a missense DCLRE1C variant and V-gene and J-gene trimming of TCR beta chains was found in a later genetic analysis and replicated in an independent cohort. An earlier analysis of 587 of the donors showed that most TCR beta V segments appeared in productive rearrangements either about 90% or about 30% of the time, which broadly matched IMGT annotations. In a later analysis, HLA-associated TCR beta chains showed more clonal expansion and lower generation probabilities than non-associated chains that were equally common. Fewer than 20 rarely observed V segments, including chromosome 9 orphons, were excluded from the earlier analysis of about 500 of the donors because counts were too low.

In total, about 650 healthy bone marrow donors made up the cohort. Cohort members were all nominally healthy when sampled, although unrecorded immune exposures were likely present. The donor tested CMV seronegative, placing the donor among the roughly 350 seronegative members of the cohort. A peripheral blood sample was provided by each donor, and peripheral blood mononuclear cells were used for TCR beta sequencing. The Qiagen DNeasy Blood Extraction Kit was used to extract genomic DNA from the blood cell samples. Trimming at the junction amounts to 5 bases on V and 5 bases on J, and the germline ends lie 9 bases apart. From a lookup of the germline V gene, CDR1 and CDR2 are SGHVS and FNYEAQ. The CDR3 sequence holds 13 residues, the cysteine and phenylalanine included. Only the CDR3 region is kept as DNA, spanning 39 bases read in frame from base 1. Library method: the immunoSEQ multiplex PCR assay. For the multiplex PCR, a mixture combining 60 forward primers for TCR Vbeta segments and 13 reverse primers for TCR Jbeta segments was used. The CDR3 region of rearranged TCR beta genes was amplified from genomic DNA with a multiplex PCR assay. Amplified TCR beta libraries were sequenced as 87-base-pair reads on the Illumina HiSeq System. Per the authors' processing: A later analysis counted approximately 84 million unique TCR beta chains across the 600 to 850 repertoires, and approximately 11 million of these chains were shared by at least two donors. To remove PCR and sequencing errors, raw reads were error-corrected and collapsed into unique sequences using a nearest-neighbor algorithm that merged closely related sequences. Alignment of CDR3 sequences to IMGT reference sequences was used to assign V, D and J gene segments. Each retained sequence needed at least a six-nucleotide match to both a V gene segment and a J gene segment. A rearrangement was called productive if the CDR3 had no stop codons and remained in frame with V and J, and every other rearrangement was called non-productive. CDR3 was defined by IMGT convention, running from the second conserved V-encoded cysteine to the conserved J-encoded phenylalanine. Sequences without an unambiguous match to a single V gene segment were excluded from the earlier analysis of about 600 of the donors. In an earlier analysis of almost 600 of the donors, a V segment was called functional when productive rearrangements were above 56.7%, and segregating when the standard deviation between donors exceeded 5%. A statistical classification framework was built for diagnosing cytomegalovirus status from the catalog of TCR beta chain sequences. In a later analysis, TCR nucleotide sequences were compared against IMGT/GENE-DB human TR gene sequences so that V and J genes could be assigned. A later analysis assigned CDR3 sequences and most-parsimonious VDJ recombination scenarios with the TCRdist pipeline. In a later analysis, each TCR beta chain was defined by its CDR3 amino acid sequence together with its V-gene family, and reads without a unique V-gene family were excluded. In a later analysis, 450 to 600 highly shared, low-generation-probability nucleotide sequences were removed to address suspected cross-contamination and a sequencing artifact. In a later analysis, a clonal expansion index for each public chain was calculated from normalized within-repertoire ranks of inferred template counts. A later analysis computed generation probabilities with a VDJ recombination model fitted to out-of-frame rearrangements, and checked the results against IGoR. In a later analysis, hypergeometric tests were used to score TCR-TCR, TCR-HLA and TCR-CMV co-occurrence, with a repertoire-size bias correction applied to TCR pairs. In a later analysis, false discovery rates were estimated by permuting HLA or CMV assignments 20 times. In a later analysis, co-occurring TCRs were grouped using DBSCAN, and TCRdist sequence similarity was added for clustering within HLA-allele-positive subsets. For co-occurrence clustering, repertoires with fewer than 30,000 or more than 120,000 public chains were excluded, along with five repertoires with anomalous nucleotide sharing. What TCRdb holds here is the immuneACCESS table cut down to in-frame rearrangements. Part of the clones is not present; checked against another copy, under half of the missing clones reflect an unresolved V gene, and the others are unexplained. V and J calls and clone size follow that table, whereas D and trimming were derived from the DNA. This sample's table has entries for 110,000 to 150,000 clones. The ten most abundant clones make up 0.96% of the sample.

Sequenced sample: PBMCs. This sequence originates from a male donor in good health and CMV-seronegative. The sequence is built from TRBV7-6 and TRBJ1-4; TRBD1 could be the D gene, as 5 bases match. Here is the DNA: TGTGCCAGCAGCCTCGACAGAAATGAAAAACTGTTTTTT. Translated, this gives CASSLDRNEKLFF.